This entry lists 32 T cell receptor beta chains sequenced from one sample in a study of radiotherapy plus CTLA-4 blockade in lung cancer. The table came from immunoSEQ multiplex PCR; TCRdb's copy has only in-frame clones and leaves some out. Seen here are around 29,000 clones, about 81% observed once, and the top ten hold roughly 25%. The sequenced sample was peripheral blood, obtained from a patient treated with radiotherapy plus ipilimumab. The receptors derive from a human donor with non-small cell lung cancer that progressed on radiotherapy plus ipilimumab.

The gene calls are TRBV19 and TRBJ2-1; D ambiguous. Germline loops: CDR1 LNHDA, CDR2 SQIVND (reference sequence). V was shortened by 4 bases and J by 8 bases, with 18 bases between the two germline ends. The CDR3 length is 15 residues. CDR3 amino acids: CASSKPGGRSYEQFF. In DNA form, the CDR3 reads TGTGCCAGTAGTAAACCCGGTGGCCGGAGTTATGAGCAGTTCTTC.

This clone was counted only a few times. V is TRBV11-2 and J is TRBJ2-5, with a tentative D call TRBD1 (5 bases). The CDR3 sequence is 14 residues long. CDR1 and CDR2 (germline): SGHAT, FQNNGV. The germline V and J ends were trimmed by 5 bases and 2 bases, with 12 bases remaining between them. The CDR3 sequence: CASSPQTVQETQYF. In nucleotides, the CDR3 is TGTGCCAGCAGCCCCCAGACAGTACAAGAGACCCAGTACTTC.

V usage is TRBV4-1 and J usage is TRBJ1-2; no definite D call. CDR1 is MGHRA and CDR2 is YSYEKL in the germline V gene. This CDR3 is built from 14 residues. V shed 6 bases and J shed 4 bases, with 15 bases lying between them. The CDR3 region has the DNA TGCGCCAGCAGTCCGAAGATGGAGGGCTATGGCTACACCTTC. Amino acids: CASSPKMEGYGYTF.

There are a few counts of this clone. The chain recombines TRBV6-6 with TRBJ2-7, with a weak D call TRBD2 (5 bases). Trimming left V 7 bases short and J 1 base short, with 14 bases between. In germline, CDR1 is MNHNY, CDR2 SVGAGI (reference sequence). The length of the CDR3 is 14 residues. Written as DNA, the CDR3 is TGTGCCAGCATGGCGGGCCGAGGTTCCTACGAGCAGTACTTC. Its translation is CASMAGRGSYEQYF.

The chain combines TRBV5-7 with TRBJ2-7; no clear D gene. TRBV5-7 is an ORF; its function is uncertain. The CDR3 loop spans 16 amino acids. Trimming shortened V by 4 bases and J by 4 bases, and 21 bases separated the two germline ends. CDR3 protein: CASSIGCRPQAYEQYF. The DNA of the CDR3 is TGTGCCAGCAGCATTGGGTGCAGGCCCCAGGCATACGAGCAGTACTTC.

The CDR3 DNA reads as TGTGCCAGCAGCTTGGAGGGGGCAAGTGAAGCTTTCTTT. Translation gives CASSLEGASEAFF. V usage is TRBV11-3 and J usage is TRBJ1-1; 7 bases are a match to TRBD1. The germline gives CDR1 SGHNT, CDR2 YENEEA. The CDR3 runs 13 residues. Trimming cost V 3 bases and J 7 bases; bases outside gene matches: 5.

The chain combines TRBV5-1 with TRBJ2-7; 7 bases map to TRBD1. CDR3 length equals 14 residues. J lost 2 bases, V lost 2 bases, and 4 bases had no gene match. Germline CDR1 reads SGHRS; CDR2 reads YFSETQ. CDR3: CASSLKTGAYEQYF. The CDR3 nucleotides read TGCGCCAGCAGCTTAAAAACAGGGGCCTACGAGCAGTACTTC.

The J gene is TRBJ1-1, the V gene TRBV7-2; D remains ambiguous. Germline CDR1 reads SGHTA; CDR2 reads FQGNSA. The V and J ends lost 2 bases and 1 base respectively, with 14 bases between them. CDR3 size: 16 residues. CDR3 bases: TGTGCCAGCAGCTTAATCCTTTACGGTCGGAACACTGAAGCTTTCTTT. Residues: CASSLILYGRNTEAFF.

This clone was seen only once. The V gene is TRBV19, the J gene TRBJ1-6, with 8 bases matching TRBD1. Looked up from germline, CDR1 is LNHDA and CDR2 is SQIVND (reference sequence). The V and J ends lost 8 bases and 9 bases, in that order; junction bases with no gene match: 12. The CDR3 runs 15 residues. The CDR3, as DNA: TGTGCCAGTGAAACAGGGGGAGCCAATCTTTCACCCCTCCACTTT. It codes for CASETGGANLSPLHF.

This rearrangement joins TRBV7-6 to TRBJ2-5; 10 bases line up with TRBD2. With 2 bases clipped from V and 2 bases from J, the junction kept 5 bases outside the gene matches. This CDR3 spans 16 amino acids. Germline-derived CDR1 and CDR2 are SGHVS and FNYEAQ. The CDR3 sequence is CASSLSLAGMQETQYF. CDR3 nucleotides: TGTGCCAGCAGCTTATCACTAGCGGGGATGCAAGAGACCCAGTACTTC.

The V call is TRBV10-3, the J call TRBJ1-1, with a possible D match to TRBD1 (6 bases). This CDR3 comprises 13 residues. Between the trimmed V and J ends, which lost 11 bases and 0 bases, there was a span of 13 bases. Germline lookup yields CDR1 ENHRY and CDR2 SYGVKD. The CDR3 nucleotides are TGTGCCGGCCAACAGGGAGTGAACACTGAAGCTTTCTTT. It codes for CAGQQGVNTEAFF.

This clone was picked up a small number of times. The chain combines TRBV7-2 with TRBJ2-1, with 11 bases fitting TRBD2. The CDR3 loop spans 18 amino acids. The V segment lost 5 bases and the J segment 7 bases; nucleotides outside the gene matches: 16. Germline V gene sequence: CDR1 SGHTA, CDR2 FQGNSA. CDR3 region: CASSHRGSGGAWVNEQFF. The DNA for the CDR3 is TGTGCCAGCAGCCACCGAGGTAGCGGGGGGGCCTGGGTTAATGAGCAGTTCTTC.

V is TRBV9 and J is TRBJ2-3; TRBD2 matches at 9 bases. With 4 bases clipped from V and 4 bases from J, the junction kept 16 bases outside the gene matches. CDR1 is SGDLS, CDR2 YYNGEE, per germline. The CDR3 contains 18 residues. CDR3 nucleotides: TGTGCCAGCAGCCGACGCGGGGTGGCGGGGGGGCCGCCAGATACGCAGTATTTT. Translated: CASSRRGVAGGPPDTQYF. The whole variable domain, remainder taken from reference TRBV9 and TRBJ2-3, is DSGVTQTPKHLITATGQRVTLRCSPRSGDLSVYWYQQSLDQGLQFLIQYYNGEERAKGNILERFSAQQFPDLHSELNLSSLELGDSALYFCASSRRGVAGGPPDTQYFGPGTRLTVL.

This rearrangement joins TRBV5-6 to TRBJ2-4, with D possibly matching TRBD2 (6 bases). V gave up 0 bases and J gave up 7 bases, with 17 bases separating them. The CDR3 loop spans 16 amino acids. Germline V gene data show CDR1 as SGHDT and CDR2 as YYEEEE. In DNA, the CDR3 is TGTGCCAGCAGCTTGGGGATGGGGGAGGTAGGGAACATTCAGTACTTC. Protein sequence: CASSLGMGEVGNIQYF.

The chain has TRBV13 and TRBJ1-1; D possibly corresponds to TRBD1 (6 bases). This CDR3 has 15 residues. Germline CDR1 reads PRHDT; CDR2 reads FYEKMQ (reference sequence). V gave up 4 bases and J gave up 3 bases, with 15 bases separating them. The CDR3 loop is CASSSRQDLDTEAFF. The DNA for the CDR3 is TGTGCCAGCAGCTCCCGACAGGATTTGGACACTGAAGCTTTCTTT.

The chain combines TRBV5-1 with TRBJ2-3; the match to TRBD2 covers 9 bases. Germline-derived CDR1 and CDR2 are SGHRS and YFSETQ. With V trimmed by 2 bases and J by 1 base, 14 bases remained unmatched. This CDR3 spans 19 amino acids. The DNA for the CDR3 is TGCGCCAGCAGCTTAGGTGCGGCGGGGGGGCCGGGGGGCACAGATACGCAGTATTTT. It yields the protein CASSLGAAGGPGGTDTQYF.

The chain is built from TRBV5-6 and TRBJ2-2, with 10 bases aligning to TRBD2. Germline V gene data show CDR1 as SGHDT and CDR2 as YYEEEE. The CDR3 runs to 16 residues. With V trimmed by 1 base and J by 5 bases, 5 bases remained unmatched. The DNA of the CDR3 is TGTGCCAGCAGCTTGATAGCGGGGGGACGTACCGGGGAGCTGTTTTTT. Encoded protein: CASSLIAGGRTGELFF.

The chain has TRBV9 and TRBJ1-1, with a possible D match to TRBD1 (5 bases). The length of the CDR3 is 14 residues. CDR1 SGDLS and CDR2 YYNGEE come from the germline V gene. Trimming took off 4 bases at V and 6 bases at J, with 16 bases between the two ends. CDR3 loop: CASSPSGGAAEAFF. The DNA for the CDR3 is TGTGCCAGCAGCCCCTCAGGTGGGGCCGCTGAAGCTTTCTTT.

The CDR3 reads CSGGQGVNEKLFF. Written as DNA, the CDR3 is TGCAGCGGGGGACAGGGCGTTAATGAAAAACTGTTTTTT. The gene calls are TRBV29-1 and TRBJ1-4; 9 bases fit TRBD1. Germline CDR1 is SQVTM and CDR2 is ANQGSEA. The CDR3 sequence is 13 residues long. Unmatched junction bases numbered 4, after V lost 7 bases and J lost 4 bases.

The genes are TRBV9 and TRBJ1-1; D unclear. From germline, CDR1 is SGDLS and CDR2 YYNGEE. The CDR3 sequence is 16 residues long. With 3 bases removed from V and 0 bases from J, the gap between germline ends came to 15 bases. DNA for the CDR3: TGTGCCAGCAGCGCGGCCGAGGCGGGAATGAACACTGAAGCTTTCTTT. Translated, it gives CASSAAEAGMNTEAFF. Together with reference TRBV9 and TRBJ1-1, the CDR3 gives the full variable domain: DSGVTQTPKHLITATGQRVTLRCSPRSGDLSVYWYQQSLDQGLQFLIQYYNGEERAKGNILERFSAQQFPDLHSELNLSSLELGDSALYFCASSAAEAGMNTEAFFGQGTRLTVV.

The J gene is TRBJ1-2, the V gene TRBV5-8; D call uncertain. Per the germline V gene, CDR1 is SGHTS and CDR2 is YDEGEE. CDR3 length equals 14 residues. Trimming removed 4 bases from V and 4 bases from J, with 14 bases in between. CDR3 sequence: CASSPWPGLYGYTF. CDR3 sequence (DNA): TGTGCCAGCAGCCCCTGGCCGGGTCTCTATGGCTACACCTTC.

V usage is TRBV18 and J usage is TRBJ2-5; 11 bases are a match to TRBD1. The CDR3 is 16 residues long. The trim removed 2 bases at V and 4 bases at J, leaving 6 bases unmatched. The germline V gene has CDR1 KGHSH and CDR2 LQKENI. As DNA, the CDR3 is TGTGCCAGCTCACCATTTGGACAGGGGGCTGGAGAGACCCAGTACTTC. Protein product: CASSPFGQGAGETQYF.

The V call is TRBV9, the J call TRBJ2-1, with TRBD1 identical over 8 bases. Unmatched junction bases numbered 4, after V lost 0 bases and J lost 5 bases. The CDR3 spans 15 residues. CDR1 and CDR2 (germline): SGDLS, YYNGEE. Written as DNA, the CDR3 is TGTGCCAGCAGCGTAGGGGACAGGTCCCACAATGAGCAGTTCTTC. Its protein is CASSVGDRSHNEQFF.

The V gene is TRBV4-2, the J gene TRBJ2-5; tentative D call: TRBD2 (6 bases). Trimming removed 2 bases from V and 2 bases from J, with 12 bases in between. The CDR3 extends over 15 amino acids. From germline, CDR1 is LGHNA and CDR2 YNFKEQ. CDR3 DNA sequence: TGTGCCAGCAGCCAACTCAGTGGGGGGCAAGAGACCCAGTACTTC. It yields the protein CASSQLSGGQETQYF.

J is TRBJ2-2 and V is TRBV5-5, with D unresolved. The CDR3 contains 16 residues. Between the trimmed V and J ends, which lost 1 base and 3 bases, there was a span of 13 bases. Germline V gene lookup returns CDR1 SGHKS and CDR2 YYEKEE (reference sequence). The CDR3 DNA reads TGTGCCAGCAGCTTGTCTAGTGGGTTGCACACCGGGGAGCTGTTTTTT. Encoded protein: CASSLSSGLHTGELFF.

The rearrangement uses TRBV28 and TRBJ2-7, with D maybe TRBD1 (6 bases). V lost 7 bases and J 0 bases, leaving 13 bases between the germline ends. Germline-derived CDR1 and CDR2 are MDHEN and SYDVKM. This CDR3 has 14 residues. The CDR3 sequence is CASTSGTNSYEQYF. CDR3 in DNA: TGTGCCAGCACCTCCGGGACAAACTCCTACGAGCAGTACTTC.

The J gene is TRBJ2-7, the V gene TRBV5-5; 11 bases fit TRBD2. The CDR3 loop spans 16 amino acids. J was trimmed by 2 bases and V by 3 bases; bases with no gene match: 7. Per germline, CDR1 SGHKS and CDR2 YYEKEE (reference sequence). The DNA for the CDR3 is TGTGCCAGCAGCTCCTCAGCTAGCGGGGGGACCTACGAGCAGTACTTC. Residues: CASSSSASGGTYEQYF.

The chain combines TRBV6-5 with TRBJ2-3, with D possibly being TRBD2 (6 bases). Deletions cut 1 base from V and 4 bases from J, with 12 bases between. This CDR3 has 15 amino acids. Germline assignment: CDR1 MNHEY and CDR2 SVGAGI. CDR3 sequence reads: CASSYFPGLADTQYF. CDR3 nucleotides: TGTGCCAGCAGTTACTTCCCGGGACTCGCAGATACGCAGTATTTT.

Points on this clone: This sample includes further DNA sequences coding for the same CDR3. V usage is TRBV9 and J usage is TRBJ2-3; tentative D call: TRBD2 (6 bases). The CDR3 has 15 amino acids. V lost 2 bases, J lost 1 base, and 11 bases lay in between. The germline V gene has CDR1 SGDLS and CDR2 YYNGEE. The CDR3 region is CASSVQGGGTDTQYF. DNA of the CDR3: TGTGCCAGCAGCGTCCAGGGCGGGGGCACAGATACGCAGTATTTT.

As regards this clone: Within the sample, other DNA sequences also encode this same CDR3. The chain carries TRBV9 and TRBJ2-3; 10 positions match TRBD2. Germline V gene sequence: CDR1 SGDLS, CDR2 YYNGEE. The CDR3 sequence is 16 residues long. J was trimmed by 3 bases and V by 2 bases; bases with no gene match: 6. The CDR3 sequence: CASSVEAGGPTDTQYF. DNA for the CDR3: TGTGCCAGCAGCGTTGAAGCGGGGGGGCCGACAGATACGCAGTATTTT.

The chain employs TRBV10-3 and TRBJ1-2; TRBD1 is a possible D gene (5 bases). CDR3 length: 13 amino acids. V was shortened by 6 bases and J by 4 bases, with 12 bases between the two germline ends. The germline gives CDR1 ENHRY, CDR2 SYGVKD. The CDR3 coding sequence is TGTGCCATCAGGCCACAGGTTTCCTATGGCTACACCTTC. This gives the protein CAIRPQVSYGYTF.

The rearrangement links TRBV7-9 to TRBJ2-1; 7 bases line up with TRBD2. V shed 5 bases, J shed 9 bases, and the junction held 7 bases outside the gene matches. In germline, CDR1 is SEHNR, CDR2 FQNEAQ (reference sequence). The CDR3 sequence is 13 residues long. The CDR3: CASSKGTTVEQFF. The CDR3 DNA is TGTGCCAGCAGCAAGGGGACTACTGTTGAGCAGTTCTTC.